The clone carrying this T cell receptor beta chain has more than one count but fewer than ten. Study processing details: Amplified reference gene primers provided the basis for estimating nucleated cell counts. The protocol was immunoSEQ multiplex PCR, while the TCRdb copy is restricted to in-frame clones and leaves out a portion. D and trimming come from the DNA, and the V and J calls and clone size come from that table. The data hold about 280,000 clones, with roughly 85% observed a single time. This CDR3 has 15 amino acids. V was clipped by 7 bases and J by 5 bases; unmatched bases: 8. Germline V gene lookup returns CDR1 LNHDA and CDR2 SQIVND (reference sequence). This sample was included in a study of blood T cell repertoires in COVID-19. Study background: Researchers got acute and convalescent COVID-19 samples from the United States, Italy and Spain. T cells, B-cell-depleted T cells, or PBMCs supplied cDNA or gDNA.

The chain uses TRBV19 and TRBJ1-1; 12 nucleotides agree with TRBD1. Source material: peripheral blood. The receptor was isolated from a man aged 45-60 years with active or convalescent COVID-19. The CDR3 loop is CASNVGQGAWTEAFF. CDR3 DNA sequence: TGTGCCAGTAATGTGGGACAGGGGGCCTGGACTGAAGCTTTCTTT. The full variable domain, in which reference TRBV19 and TRBJ1-1 provide the parts outside the CDR3, is DGGITQSPKYLFRKEGQNVTLSCEQNLNHDAMYWYRQDPGQGLRLIYYSQIVNDFQKGDIAEGYSVSREKKESFPLTVTSAQKNPTAFYLCASNVGQGAWTEAFFGQGTRLTVV.